The 13 T cell receptor beta chains listed next were all sequenced from one sample in a study of cytomegalovirus exposure and HLA in healthy donors. PCR involved 60 Vbeta and 13 Jbeta primers. The table came from immunoSEQ multiplex PCR; TCRdb's copy has only in-frame clones and leaves some out. The sample has approximately 42,000 clones; 81% are singletons. The sequenced sample was PBMCs. The receptors here all came from a middle-aged man in good health and CMV-seronegative.

As DNA, the CDR3 is TGTGCCAGCAGCTCGGACAGGACTAGCACAGATACGCAGTATTTT. Amino acid sequence: CASSSDRTSTDTQYF. The chain joins TRBV7-2 to TRBJ2-3, with TRBD1 matching 7 bases. This CDR3 contains 15 residues. Looked up from germline, CDR1 is SGHTA and CDR2 is FQGNSA. With V trimmed by 4 bases and J by 0 bases, 4 bases remained unmatched.

This rearrangement joins TRBV7-3 to TRBJ2-3; 8 bases are a match to TRBD1. Germline CDR1 reads SGHTA; CDR2 reads FQGTGA. V was clipped by 5 bases and J by 3 bases; unmatched bases: 7. There are 15 residues in the CDR3. DNA for the CDR3: TGTGCCAGCAGCCCTGACAGGGGACTGACAGATACGCAGTATTTT. Translation gives CASSPDRGLTDTQYF.

The rearrangement joins TRBV9 to TRBJ1-2; D is uncertain. Germline CDR1 and CDR2: SGDLS and YYNGEE. CDR3 size: 13 residues. V was shortened by 6 bases and J by 8 bases, with 17 bases between the two germline ends. The CDR3 sequence: CASNTEGLIGYTF. The DNA of the CDR3 is TGTGCCAGCAACACGGAGGGTCTAATAGGCTACACCTTC.

This clone occurred a few times. The V call is TRBV4-3, the J call TRBJ2-5; D is ambiguous. The CDR3 is 15 residues long. Germline V gives CDR1 LGHNA, CDR2 YSLEER. With 0 bases removed from V and 2 bases from J, the gap between germline ends came to 10 bases. The CDR3 reads CASSQDMAGQETQYF. The CDR3 DNA sequence: TGCGCCAGCAGCCAAGATATGGCAGGTCAAGAGACCCAGTACTTC.

This rearrangement joins TRBV9 to TRBJ2-3; TRBD2 aligns across 8 bases. The V gene's germline CDR1 is SGDLS and CDR2 YYNGEE. CDR3 length: 19 residues. J was trimmed by 4 bases and V by 1 base; bases with no gene match: 17. CDR3 in DNA: TGTGCCAGCAGCGTAACCTCTTTTAGCGGGGCATCTCGCGCAGATACGCAGTATTTT. Its protein product is CASSVTSFSGASRADTQYF. Full variable domain (rest looked up from reference TRBV9 and TRBJ2-3): DSGVTQTPKHLITATGQRVTLRCSPRSGDLSVYWYQQSLDQGLQFLIQYYNGEERAKGNILERFSAQQFPDLHSELNLSSLELGDSALYFCASSVTSFSGASRADTQYFGPGTRLTVL.

The gene calls are TRBV11-3 and TRBJ2-1; D unresolved. The V gene lost 9 bases and the J gene lost 2 bases, with 5 bases spanning the gap. CDR1 and CDR2 (germline): SGHNT, YENEEA. The CDR3 length is 11 residues. CDR3 coding DNA: TGTGCCAGTGGCACCTACAATGAGCAGTTCTTC. Its translation is CASGTYNEQFF. The entire variable domain, with the rest obtained from reference TRBV11-3 and TRBJ2-1, is as follows: EAGVVQSPRYKIIEKKQPVAFWCNPISGHNTLYWYLQNLGQGPELLIRYENEEAVDDSQLPKDRFSAERLKGVDSTLKIQPAELGDSAVYLCASGTYNEQFFGPGTRLTVL.

This chain connects TRBV6-1 to TRBJ2-5; the D is unclear. The J call may not be correct, given that the DNA end is closer to TRBJ2-7. Germline lookup yields CDR1 MNHNS and CDR2 SASEGT. The CDR3 has 13 amino acids. The CDR3 protein is CASSEALTYEQYF. CDR3 DNA sequence: TGTGCCAGCAGTGAAGCGCTTACGTACGAGCAGTACTTC.

The sample holds one count of this clone. The V gene is TRBV7-2, the J gene TRBJ2-1; 7 positions agree with TRBD2. Germline CDR1 is SGHTA and CDR2 is FQGNSA. CDR3 length equals 17 residues. V lost 5 bases to trimming and J lost 6 bases; unmatched junction nucleotides: 16. As DNA, the CDR3 is TGTGCCAGCAGCCCAACCTTGTGGGAGGGTCTAAGCAATGAGCAGTTCTTC. It codes for CASSPTLWEGLSNEQFF.

The V gene is TRBV7-9, the J gene TRBJ1-1, with TRBD1 as a possible D gene (5 bases). Germline loops: CDR1 SEHNR, CDR2 FQNEAQ (reference sequence). The CDR3 is made up of 13 amino acids. The V and J ends lost 7 bases and 3 bases respectively, with 12 bases between them. CDR3 nucleotides: TGTGCCAGCATTCACAAAGGGGACACTGAAGCTTTCTTT. As protein: CASIHKGDTEAFF.

The rearrangement uses TRBV2 and TRBJ1-5, with a possible D match to TRBD1 (6 bases). Trimming took 3 bases from V and 4 from J, leaving 7 bases between them. Germline lookup yields CDR1 SNHLY and CDR2 FYNNEI. The CDR3 runs to 13 residues. As DNA, the CDR3 is TGTGCCAGCAGTGATGGACAGAATCAGCCCCAGCATTTT. It translates to CASSDGQNQPQHF. Filled out from reference TRBV2 and TRBJ1-5, the complete variable domain reads EPEVTQTPSHQVTQMGQEVILRCVPISNHLYFYWYRQILGQKVEFLVSFYNNEISEKSEIFDDQFSVERPDGSNFTLKIRSTKLEDSAMYFCASSDGQNQPQHFGDGTRLSIL.

This sequence joins TRBV15 and TRBJ2-7, with 11 nucleotides matching TRBD2. V shed 3 bases, J shed 2 bases, and the junction held 12 bases outside the gene matches. Germline V gives CDR1 LNHNV, CDR2 YYDKDF (reference sequence). The CDR3 has 18 residues. The CDR3 DNA is TGTGCCACCAGCAGGGGTACTAGCGGGAGAGCACCGGCCTACGAGCAGTACTTC. It translates to CATSRGTSGRAPAYEQYF.

This clone was found a few times. The rearrangement uses TRBV12-5 and TRBJ2-5; 9 nucleotides align to TRBD1. With 7 bases clipped from V and 5 bases from J, the junction kept 14 bases outside the gene matches. Germline V lookup: CDR1 LGHNT, CDR2 FRNRAP. There are 16 residues in the CDR3. The CDR3 DNA follows: TGTGCTAGTGCTACCGGGACAGGGTCCCCGGAGGAGACCCAGTACTTC. Translating it yields CASATGTGSPEETQYF.

About this clone: An end of the junction differs from the germline gene, which may be a read error. The V call is TRBV7-9, the J call TRBJ1-1; 7 bases fit TRBD1. The CDR3 length is 13 residues. The germline CDR1 and CDR2 sequences are SEHNR and FQNEAQ (reference sequence). The CDR3 sequence is CSSSFTGETEAFF. CDR3 DNA: TGTTCCAGCAGCTTTACAGGGGAGACTGAAGCTTTCTTT.